Below are 27 T cell receptor beta chains sequenced from a single sample in a study of T cell clones after liver transplantation. Sequencing was performed with immunoSEQ multiplex PCR; in TCRdb, only in-frame clones are kept and a portion is missing. The sample contains more than 7,000 clones, about 79% of which appear only once. Sequencing used CD8+ T cells from blood, obtained before liver transplant. The receptors come from a human donor who received a liver transplant.

The chain recombines TRBV5-6 with TRBJ1-1; D gene uncertain. Germline V lookup: CDR1 SGHDT, CDR2 YYEEEE. The V gene lost 4 bases and the J gene lost 0 bases, with 19 bases spanning the gap. This CDR3 spans 17 amino acids. The CDR3 is CASSQRNLRPLNTEAFF. The CDR3 DNA sequence: TGTGCCAGCAGCCAGAGGAACCTCAGGCCCCTGAACACTGAAGCTTTCTTT.

The V and J genes are TRBV15 and TRBJ2-7; 10 bases are a match to TRBD2. Germline V lookup: CDR1 LNHNV, CDR2 YYDKDF (reference sequence). V lost 3 bases to trimming and J lost 0 bases; unmatched junction nucleotides: 2. CDR3 length equals 15 residues. The CDR3 DNA is TGTGCCACCAGCAGGCCTAGCGGGAGCTCCTACGAGCAGTACTTC. This gives the protein CATSRPSGSSYEQYF.

The chain combines TRBV7-9 with TRBJ1-2; 7 nucleotides agree with TRBD1. CDR1 and CDR2 (germline): SEHNR, FQNEAQ (reference sequence). This CDR3 comprises 13 residues. V shed 1 base, J shed 8 bases, and the junction held 4 bases outside the gene matches. CDR3 sequence reads: CASSLGAGGGYTF. DNA of the CDR3: TGTGCCAGCAGCTTAGGGGCAGGGGGAGGCTACACCTTC.

The CDR3 reads CAWSGDRENTGELFF. The DNA of the CDR3 is TGTGCCTGGAGTGGTGACAGGGAGAACACCGGGGAGCTGTTTTTT. The chain uses TRBV30 and TRBJ2-2, with TRBD1 identical over 7 bases. Germline CDR1 is GTSNPN and CDR2 is SVGIG (reference sequence). This CDR3 spans 15 amino acids. The V and J ends lost 1 base and 1 base, in that order; junction bases with no gene match: 3.

This rearrangement joins TRBV27 to TRBJ1-1, with D hard to call. Trimming took 5 bases from V and 1 from J, leaving 8 bases between them. This CDR3 is built from 13 residues. From germline, CDR1 is MNHEY and CDR2 SMNVEV (reference sequence). The CDR3 DNA reads TGTGCCAGCAGTGAGTATCAGAACACTGAAGCTTTCTTT. Translation: CASSEYQNTEAFF.

This clone was detected a few times. This chain links TRBV4-1 with TRBJ1-1, with D unclear. CDR3 length equals 14 residues. Deletions cut 1 base from V and 1 base from J, with 7 bases between. Germline lookup yields CDR1 MGHRA and CDR2 YSYEKL. The CDR3 here is CASSQGPSNTEAFF. The CDR3 coding sequence is TGCGCCAGCAGCCAAGGACCTTCGAACACTGAAGCTTTCTTT.

There are a few counts of this clone. The rearrangement uses TRBV7-9 and TRBJ2-7; 7 bases line up with TRBD1. Germline V gene data show CDR1 as SEHNR and CDR2 as FQNEAQ (reference sequence). The CDR3 contains 13 residues. J was trimmed by 3 bases and V by 5 bases; bases with no gene match: 4. The CDR3 sequence is CASSTRDSYEQYF. The CDR3 DNA reads TGTGCCAGCAGCACACGGGACAGCTACGAGCAGTACTTC.

This clone was found once. J is TRBJ1-2 and V is TRBV4-3; D may be TRBD1 (5 bases). The germline V gene encodes CDR1 LGHNA and CDR2 YSLEER. CDR3 length: 16 residues. Trimming removed 3 bases from V and 3 bases from J, with 17 bases in between. The DNA for the CDR3 is TGCGCCAGCAGCCAGGGGGGAGGAAGAGGGTACTATGGCTACACCTTC. This encodes CASSQGGGRGYYGYTF.

The rearrangement uses TRBV11-3 and TRBJ2-1; D gene ambiguous. The CDR3 runs to 13 residues. Looked up from germline, CDR1 is SGHNT and CDR2 is YENEEA. The V end was cut by 5 bases, the J end by 7 bases, with 12 bases between. The CDR3 bases are TGTGCCAGCAGCAAGGGCCTCATTAATGAGCAGTTCTTC. Translation: CASSKGLINEQFF. Full variable domain (rest looked up from reference TRBV11-3 and TRBJ2-1): EAGVVQSPRYKIIEKKQPVAFWCNPISGHNTLYWYLQNLGQGPELLIRYENEEAVDDSQLPKDRFSAERLKGVDSTLKIQPAELGDSAVYLCASSKGLINEQFFGPGTRLTVL.

This chain connects TRBV2 to TRBJ2-7; the D gene is possibly TRBD2 (6 bases). The CDR3 sequence is 14 residues long. Trimming removed 2 bases at V and 1 base at J, with 9 bases between. The germline gives CDR1 SNHLY, CDR2 FYNNEI. The CDR3 DNA follows: TGTGCCAGCAGTGAACGACTAGTATCCTACGAGCAGTACTTC. Amino acids: CASSERLVSYEQYF.

The chain is built from TRBV30 and TRBJ1-1, with a weak D call TRBD1 (5 bases). Per germline, CDR1 GTSNPN and CDR2 SVGIG (reference sequence). Trimming took 3 bases from V and 4 from J, leaving 24 bases between them. The CDR3 is made up of 17 amino acids. Here the CDR3 DNA reads TGTGCCTGGAGCCCCAAAGGGCAGGCCCTTAGGGGCACTGAAGCTTTCTTT. This encodes CAWSPKGQALRGTEAFF.

This clone was recorded once. This chain joins TRBV6-5 and TRBJ2-7; no definite D call. Trimming stripped 0 bases from V and 3 bases from J, with 6 bases between. Germline loops: CDR1 MNHEY, CDR2 SVGAGI. CDR3 length: 13 amino acids. DNA for the CDR3: TGTGCCAGCAGTTACTCGCAGTACTACGAGCAGTACTTC. It yields the protein CASSYSQYYEQYF.

The chain carries TRBV28 and TRBJ2-5, with no clear D. In germline, CDR1 is MDHEN, CDR2 SYDVKM. V was shortened by 5 bases and J by 0 bases, with 19 bases between the two germline ends. This CDR3 has 17 amino acids. CDR3 DNA: TGTGCCAGCAGTCCCCGGGCAGGCACCCTCAACCAAGAGACCCAGTACTTC. Its protein is CASSPRAGTLNQETQYF.

As regards this clone: The junction and the germline gene differ at one end; a read error may be behind it. The chain's CDR3 is CASSFGGNHEQYF. The CDR3, as DNA: TGTGCCAGCAGCTTTGGGGGTAACCACGAGCAGTACTTC. V gene TRBV5-3 combines with J gene TRBJ2-7; D could derive from TRBD1 or TRBD2 (5 bases each). TRBV5-3 falls under the ORF class, with uncertain function. The CDR3 extends over 13 amino acids.

J is TRBJ2-7 and V is TRBV19, with D hard to call. Looked up from germline, CDR1 is LNHDA and CDR2 is SQIVND (reference sequence). CDR3 length: 13 residues. With 6 bases removed from V and 2 bases from J, the gap between germline ends came to 11 bases. The CDR3 coding sequence is TGTGCCAGTAGGGCATCCGTAACCTACGAGCAGTACTTC. Protein: CASRASVTYEQYF.

V gene TRBV7-2 combines with J gene TRBJ2-2; D remains ambiguous. CDR1 is SGHTA, CDR2 FQGNSA, per germline. V was trimmed by 3 bases and J by 1 base, leaving 6 bases between them. The CDR3 has 14 residues. This CDR3 reads CASSFAGNTGELFF. The CDR3 DNA sequence: TGTGCCAGCAGCTTCGCTGGGAACACCGGGGAGCTGTTTTTT.

The sample holds a few counts of this clone. This chain links TRBV5-1 with TRBJ2-7, with D unclear. The germline gives CDR1 SGHRS, CDR2 YFSETQ. Trimming cost V 4 bases and J 4 bases, with 9 bases left between them. The CDR3 spans 12 residues. The CDR3 coding sequence is TGCGCCAGCAGCGGGAACTATTACGAGCAGTACTTC. It specifies CASSGNYYEQYF.

The chain uses TRBV27 and TRBJ2-3; D is ambiguous. V was trimmed by 3 bases and J by 4 bases, leaving 5 bases between them. This CDR3 is built from 12 residues. Germline assignment: CDR1 MNHEY and CDR2 SMNVEV (reference sequence). CDR3 DNA: TGTGCCAGCAGTTTCCCCCCAGATACGCAGTATTTT. Residues: CASSFPPDTQYF.

This chain joins TRBV5-1 and TRBJ2-7, with D tentatively TRBD2 (6 bases). Germline CDR1 reads SGHRS; CDR2 reads YFSETQ. This CDR3 spans 14 amino acids. Trimming took 4 bases from V and 3 from J, leaving 14 bases between them. The CDR3 protein is CASSRRGPSYEQYF. In DNA, the CDR3 is TGCGCCAGCAGCAGGAGGGGACCTAGCTACGAGCAGTACTTC.

This clone has a handful of counts. The chain joins TRBV5-1 to TRBJ1-1; unclear D gene. Looked up from germline, CDR1 is SGHRS and CDR2 is YFSETQ. V was pared by 0 bases and J by 1 base, with 7 bases between. This CDR3 is 14 amino acids long. The CDR3 DNA reads as TGCGCCAGCAGCTTGGAATGGGGGAACACTGAAGCTTTCTTT. Its translation is CASSLEWGNTEAFF.

The chain has TRBV7-8 and TRBJ2-7, with TRBD2 identical over 8 bases. This CDR3 spans 13 amino acids. Per the germline V gene, CDR1 is SGHVS and CDR2 is FQNEAQ. Trimming at V came to 5 bases and at J to 3 bases, leaving 3 bases not matched to a gene. CDR3 bases: TGTGCCAGCAGCGAAGGGACTAGCTACGAGCAGTACTTC. Translated, it gives CASSEGTSYEQYF.

V is TRBV29-1 and J is TRBJ2-3, with a tentative D call TRBD1 (6 bases). Germline V gene data show CDR1 as SQVTM and CDR2 as ANQGSEA. V dropped 3 bases and J dropped 6 bases, with 13 bases sitting between them. The CDR3 totals 13 residues. In nucleotides, the CDR3 is TGCAGCGTTGAGCCAAACCAGGGGGATACGCAGTATTTT. This gives the protein CSVEPNQGDTQYF.

The chain has TRBV13 and TRBJ2-2; 7 nucleotides agree with TRBD2. The CDR3 runs to 13 residues. Germline trimming cut 5 bases from V and 7 bases from J; bases unmatched to any gene: 4. Germline-derived CDR1 and CDR2 are PRHDT and FYEKMQ (reference sequence). The CDR3 DNA is TGTGCCAGCAGCGACGGGAGGATCGGGGAGCTGTTTTTT. Protein sequence: CASSDGRIGELFF. Full variable domain (missing parts from reference TRBV13 and TRBJ2-2): AAGVIQSPRHLIKEKRETATLKCYPIPRHDTVYWYQQGPGQDPQFLISFYEKMQSDKGSIPDRFSAQQFSDYHSELNMSSLELGDSALYFCASSDGRIGELFFGEGSRLTVL.

This clone has a handful of counts. V gene TRBV27 combines with J gene TRBJ2-7; D gene uncertain. CDR3 size: 13 residues. Trimming cost V 5 bases and J 0 bases, with 8 bases left between them. The germline CDR1 and CDR2 sequences are MNHEY and SMNVEV (reference sequence). The CDR3: CASSGQSSYEQYF. Written as DNA, the CDR3 is TGTGCCAGCAGTGGGCAGAGCTCCTACGAGCAGTACTTC.

The chain links TRBV5-1 to TRBJ2-1; no firm D call. The length of the CDR3 is 14 residues. V lost 5 bases and J lost 0, with 9 bases in between. Germline V CDR1 and CDR2: SGHRS, YFSETQ. Written as DNA, the CDR3 is TGCGCCAGCAGGCAGGAAAGCTCCTACAATGAGCAGTTCTTC. Its protein product is CASRQESSYNEQFF.

V usage is TRBV19 and J usage is TRBJ2-7, with D unclear. Trimming took off 9 bases at V and 2 bases at J, with 14 bases between the two ends. Germline CDR1 is LNHDA and CDR2 is SQIVND (reference sequence). The length of the CDR3 is 13 residues. The CDR3 spells CASKMDGTYEQYF. The CDR3 DNA sequence: TGTGCCAGCAAAATGGACGGTACCTACGAGCAGTACTTC.

V gene TRBV27 combines with J gene TRBJ2-3, with a tentative D call TRBD2 (6 bases). Germline loops: CDR1 MNHEY, CDR2 SMNVEV (reference sequence). The germline V and J ends were trimmed by 6 bases and 0 bases, with 19 bases remaining between them. This CDR3 region has 17 residues. The CDR3 DNA is TGTGCCAGCAGCCCCCTCCAAGACCGGGGGAGCACAGATACGCAGTATTTT. It translates to CASSPLQDRGSTDTQYF.